A single sample is the source of the 18 T cell receptor beta chains below, sequenced in a study of cytomegalovirus exposure and HLA in healthy donors (dated by TCRdb to about 2017). The library was generated by the immunoSEQ multiplex PCR assay. For the multiplex PCR, a mixture combining 60 forward primers for TCR Vbeta segments and 13 reverse primers for TCR Jbeta segments was used. TCRdb holds this immuneACCESS table with in-frame rearrangements only. Some clones are missing; in checked studies, unresolved V genes explain under half, and the rest has no known cause. This sample lists around 80,000 clones; approximately 60% were detected once. The top ten clones comprise approximately 4% of the sample. Sample: PBMCs. Receptors were obtained from a male donor in good health and CMV-seropositive.

DNA of the CDR3: TGTGCCGGACAATTTGCGGGAGGTGAAAAACTGTTTTTT. Amino acid sequence: CAGQFAGGEKLFF. V is TRBV30 and J is TRBJ1-4; possible D gene TRBD1, 5 bases. Germline CDR1 GTSNPN, CDR2 SVGIG (reference sequence). V dropped 8 bases and J dropped 7 bases, with 17 bases sitting between them. The CDR3 has 13 amino acids.

This clone was counted between two and nine times. The CDR3 region is CASSMGRRGPNYGYTF. CDR3 bases: TGTGCCAGTAGTATGGGGCGCCGAGGACCCAACTATGGCTACACCTTC. The chain joins TRBV19 to TRBJ1-2, with a tentative D call TRBD1 (5 bases). The CDR3 is 16 residues long. V was trimmed by 3 bases and J by 2 bases, leaving 16 bases between them. From germline, CDR1 is LNHDA and CDR2 SQIVND (reference sequence). Together with reference TRBV19 and TRBJ1-2, the CDR3 gives the full variable domain: DGGITQSPKYLFRKEGQNVTLSCEQNLNHDAMYWYRQDPGQGLRLIYYSQIVNDFQKGDIAEGYSVSREKKESFPLTVTSAQKNPTAFYLCASSMGRRGPNYGYTFGSGTRLTVV.

The chain recombines TRBV28 with TRBJ1-3, with D perhaps TRBD1 (6 bases). Germline CDR1 and CDR2: MDHEN and SYDVKM. CDR3 length equals 14 residues. Trimming took 3 bases from V and 2 from J, leaving 8 bases between them. This CDR3 reads CASSLGTTGNTIYF. CDR3 bases: TGTGCCAGCAGTTTGGGGACAACTGGAAACACCATATATTTT.

The chain couples TRBV6-1 to TRBJ2-1, with D perhaps TRBD2 (6 bases). The germline V and J ends were trimmed by 6 bases and 2 bases, with 11 bases remaining between them. The CDR3 sequence is 14 residues long. Germline assignment: CDR1 MNHNS and CDR2 SASEGT. CDR3 sequence reads: CASSRDFAYNEQFF. The CDR3 region has the DNA TGTGCCAGCAGCCGGGACTTCGCCTACAATGAGCAGTTCTTC.

The chain uses TRBV18 and TRBJ1-4; 7 nucleotides align to TRBD1. The V and J ends lost 4 bases and 5 bases, in that order; junction bases with no gene match: 4. This CDR3 is built from 14 residues. The germline V gene has CDR1 KGHSH and CDR2 LQKENI. Written as DNA, the CDR3 is TGTGCCAGCTCACGACAGGGATCAAATGAAAAACTGTTTTTT. Encoded protein: CASSRQGSNEKLFF.

This chain connects TRBV27 to TRBJ1-2; 11 bases align to TRBD1. CDR1 and CDR2 from the germline V gene are MNHEY and SMNVEV (reference sequence). After removal of 3 bases from V and 2 bases from J, the junction contained 2 bases not matched to a gene. CDR3 length equals 15 residues. This chain's CDR3 is CASSFGTGGNYGYTF. CDR3 sequence (DNA): TGTGCCAGCAGTTTTGGGACAGGGGGGAACTATGGCTACACCTTC.

This clone appeared a few times. J is TRBJ2-2 and V is TRBV10-3; 9 nucleotides match TRBD1. Per germline, CDR1 ENHRY and CDR2 SYGVKD. The CDR3 length is 18 residues. Trimming at V came to 8 bases and at J to 3 bases, leaving 16 bases not matched to a gene. CDR3 DNA sequence: TGTGCCATCCCTACTGGACAGGGGTTTGACTTGGACACCGGGGAGCTGTTTTTT. It yields the protein CAIPTGQGFDLDTGELFF.

This clone occurred a few times. CDR3 in amino acids: CASSLRGDGYTF. CDR3 sequence (DNA): TGTGCCAGCAGCCTCAGGGGGGATGGCTACACCTTC. This chain connects TRBV7-2 to TRBJ1-2, with 7 bases identical to TRBD1. Germline loops: CDR1 SGHTA, CDR2 FQGNSA. This CDR3 is built from 12 residues. After removal of 5 bases from V and 6 bases from J, the junction contained 3 bases not matched to a gene.

This chain links TRBV6-6 with TRBJ1-1; TRBD1 is a possible D gene (5 bases). Germline CDR1 reads MNHNY; CDR2 reads SVGAGI (reference sequence). CDR3 length equals 14 residues. V dropped 7 bases and J dropped 5 bases, with 17 bases sitting between them. CDR3 loop: CASTQGRGMTEAFF. Here the CDR3 DNA reads TGTGCCAGCACCCAGGGCCGGGGGATGACTGAAGCTTTCTTT.

The chain is built from TRBV11-2 and TRBJ2-2, with 8 positions matching TRBD1. V lost 5 bases to trimming and J lost 4 bases; unmatched junction nucleotides: 6. This CDR3 region has 15 residues. Germline V gene data show CDR1 as SGHAT and CDR2 as FQNNGV. The chain's CDR3 is CASSQIRGRTGELFF. CDR3 coding DNA: TGTGCCAGCAGCCAGATCAGGGGGCGCACCGGGGAGCTGTTTTTT.

The chain has TRBV27 and TRBJ2-7; the match to TRBD1 covers 9 bases. The CDR3 is 15 amino acids. After removal of 3 bases from V and 2 bases from J, the junction contained 5 bases not matched to a gene. The germline V gene has CDR1 MNHEY and CDR2 SMNVEV (reference sequence). The CDR3 loop reads CASSFRTGDPYEQYF. The CDR3 nucleotides are TGTGCCAGCAGTTTCAGGACAGGGGATCCCTACGAGCAGTACTTC.

There are a few counts of this clone. This chain connects TRBV7-8 to TRBJ2-5; 13 nucleotides agree with TRBD2. Germline V lookup: CDR1 SGHVS, CDR2 FQNEAQ. After removal of 1 base from V and 2 bases from J, the junction contained 1 base not matched to a gene. This CDR3 is 16 amino acids long. The DNA for the CDR3 is TGTGCCAGCAGCTTAGAACTAGCGGGGGGGCAAGAGACCCAGTACTTC. Translated, it gives CASSLELAGGQETQYF.

This clone came up a few times. The chain links TRBV18 to TRBJ1-2; tentatively, D is TRBD1 (5 bases). Germline V CDR1 and CDR2: KGHSH, LQKENI. The germline V and J ends were trimmed by 2 bases and 4 bases, with 29 bases remaining between them. The CDR3 has 20 residues. CDR3 region: CASSPASSGPSAMMSYGYTF. CDR3 DNA: TGTGCCAGCTCACCAGCCAGTTCAGGGCCAAGTGCTATGATGAGCTATGGCTACACCTTC.

The J gene is TRBJ2-7, the V gene TRBV30, with D uncertain. The germline gives CDR1 GTSNPN, CDR2 SVGIG (reference sequence). The CDR3 has 11 amino acids. Trimming cost V 2 bases and J 10 bases, with 12 bases left between them. CDR3 loop: CAWSLSEPQYF. DNA for the CDR3: TGTGCCTGGAGTCTAAGTGAGCCCCAGTACTTC.

In the case of this clone: One end of the junction is discordant with germline, which a read error may explain. The gene calls are TRBV7-9 and TRBJ1-1; D is undetermined. Germline loops: CDR1 SEHNR, CDR2 FQNEAQ (reference sequence). The CDR3 consists of 12 residues. The CDR3 coding sequence is TGTTCCAGCATCGCTGAGAGTACTGAAGCTTTCTTT. It codes for CSSIAESTEAFF. The full variable domain, completed using reference TRBV7-9 and TRBJ1-1, is DTGVSQNPRHKITKRGQNVTFRCDPISEHNRLYWYRQTLGQGPEFLTYFQNEAQLEKSRLLSDRFSAERPKGSFSTLEIQRTEQGDSAMYLCSSIAESTEAFFGQGTRLTVV.

This chain connects TRBV25-1 to TRBJ2-7, with TRBD1 identical over 7 bases. The CDR3 runs to 15 residues. V shed 2 bases, J shed 6 bases, and the junction held 10 bases outside the gene matches. CDR1 MGHDK and CDR2 SYGVNS come from the germline V gene. DNA of the CDR3: TGTGCCAGCAGTGAACCCGAGACAGGGCGAAGCGAGCAGTACTTC. Residues: CASSEPETGRSEQYF.

This clone appeared a few times. V usage is TRBV29-1 and J usage is TRBJ1-5; TRBD1 might be the D (5 bases). V lost 3 bases to trimming and J lost 7 bases, with 13 bases between them. From germline, CDR1 is SQVTM and CDR2 ANQGSEA. The CDR3 has 13 residues. This chain's CDR3 is CSVEYFRGQPQHF. The CDR3 nucleotides read TGCAGCGTTGAGTACTTTCGGGGGCAGCCCCAGCATTTT.

The gene calls are TRBV5-1 and TRBJ1-6; D is possibly TRBD1 (5 bases). CDR1 and CDR2 (germline): SGHRS, YFSETQ. This CDR3 contains 16 residues. CDR3 sequence (DNA): TGCGTCAGTACCCAATCAGGGATCTCCTATAATTCACCCCTCCACTTT. Its protein product is CVSTQSGISYNSPLHF.